What follows describes a single T cell receptor (beta chain). As yet, its antigen is unknown. This entry belongs to a study of shared clonotypes between healthy human individuals. Study-wide results and caveats: Genetic and exposure-history diversity was limited by the small donor number.

The CDR3 extends over 15 amino acids. V was shortened by 3 bases and J by 2 bases, with 14 bases between the two germline ends. Germline V lookup: CDR1 MNHNS, CDR2 SASEGT. TCRdb's table, derived via immunoSEQ multiplex PCR, lists solely in-frame clones and lacks some. This sample yields 1.6 million or so clones, of which roughly 96% are seen a single time; approximately 1% belongs to the top ten. The receptor was derived from a man in his thirties or forties in good health. Sequenced: naive CD4+ T cells sorted from blood. Noted subset: CD45RA+ positively selected. The chain combines TRBV6-1 with TRBJ2-7, with D perhaps matching TRBD2 (6 bases). The CDR3 DNA is TGTGCCAGCAGTGAGCTCGGGTTAGCGGCCTACGAGCAGTACTTC. Protein sequence: CASSELGLAAYEQYF.